These 7 T cell receptor beta chains share one sample of origin, sequenced in a study of T cells after yellow fever vaccination. TCRdb independently ran MiXCR on the 5' RACE reads; one entry per CDR3 protein. The table has hundreds of thousands of distinct CDR3 sequences, approximately 13% seen once. Sequenced material: PBMCs, taken on the day of the yellow fever booster vaccination. The receptors were gathered from a man aged 25-40 years who received the YFV17D yellow fever vaccine.

The V gene is TRBV2, the J gene TRBJ1-5, with 9 nucleotides matching TRBD1. V shed 9 bases, J shed 7 bases, and the junction held 13 bases outside the gene matches. The germline V gene has CDR1 SNHLY and CDR2 FYNNEI. The CDR3 spans 15 residues. The CDR3 is CASNLSGTGNQPQHF. Written as DNA, the CDR3 is TGTGCCAGTAATCTTTCCGGGACAGGGAACCAGCCCCAGCATTTT.

In its sample, this clonotype was seen a few times. This chain joins TRBV20-1 and TRBJ2-7; D perhaps matches TRBD2 (7 bases). The germline CDR1 and CDR2 sequences are DFQATT and SNEGSKA (reference sequence). V shed 8 bases and J shed 0 bases, with 14 bases lying between them. The CDR3 length is 13 residues. The CDR3 nucleotides read TGCAGTCCCTTAGGGGGGGACTCCTACGAGCAGTACTTC. Translation: CSPLGGDSYEQYF.

V gene TRBV4-3 combines with J gene TRBJ1-1, with D unresolved. CDR1 LGHNA and CDR2 YSLEER come from the germline V gene. With 4 bases removed from V and 1 base from J, the gap between germline ends came to 16 bases. CDR3 length equals 16 residues. The CDR3 region has the DNA TGCGCCAGCAGCCCATCAGCCGGGTCTTCGAACACTGAAGCTTTCTTT. It codes for CASSPSAGSSNTEAFF.

The chain carries TRBV20-1 and TRBJ2-7, with D possibly being TRBD1 (6 bases). V lost 6 bases and J 7 bases, leaving 19 bases between the germline ends. The CDR3 runs to 13 residues. CDR1 and CDR2 (germline): DFQATT, SNEGSKA (reference sequence). DNA of the CDR3: TGCAGTGCCTATTCACAGGGTTTGAGGGAGCAGTACTTC. Protein product: CSAYSQGLREQYF.

J is TRBJ2-5 and V is TRBV28, with TRBD2 matching over 14 bases. V lost 7 bases to trimming and J lost 4 bases; unmatched junction nucleotides: 11. CDR1 is MDHEN, CDR2 SYDVKM, per germline. The CDR3 has 17 residues. The CDR3 sequence is CASTAPGLAGARETQYF. The CDR3 bases are TGTGCCAGCACCGCTCCGGGACTAGCGGGAGCCCGAGAGACCCAGTACTTC.

Many counts were recorded for this clonotype. V and J are TRBV19 and TRBJ2-7; TRBD2 aligns across 9 bases. In germline, CDR1 is LNHDA, CDR2 SQIVND (reference sequence). The CDR3 runs to 16 residues. Unmatched junction bases numbered 14, after V lost 4 bases and J lost 7 bases. The DNA for the CDR3 is TGTGCCAGTAGTACGGGTAGCGGGAGTCTAATGGGAGAGCAGTACTTC. Its protein product is CASSTGSGSLMGEQYF.

The V and J genes are TRBV12-3 or TRBV12-4 and TRBJ2-7; the match to TRBD2 covers 8 bases. The CDR3 runs to 16 residues. J was trimmed by 3 bases and V by 1 base; bases with no gene match: 8. The CDR3 region has the DNA TGTGCCAGCAGTTTAGGGGAGTTAGCGGGACTCTACGAGCAGTACTTC. Amino acid sequence: CASSLGELAGLYEQYF.